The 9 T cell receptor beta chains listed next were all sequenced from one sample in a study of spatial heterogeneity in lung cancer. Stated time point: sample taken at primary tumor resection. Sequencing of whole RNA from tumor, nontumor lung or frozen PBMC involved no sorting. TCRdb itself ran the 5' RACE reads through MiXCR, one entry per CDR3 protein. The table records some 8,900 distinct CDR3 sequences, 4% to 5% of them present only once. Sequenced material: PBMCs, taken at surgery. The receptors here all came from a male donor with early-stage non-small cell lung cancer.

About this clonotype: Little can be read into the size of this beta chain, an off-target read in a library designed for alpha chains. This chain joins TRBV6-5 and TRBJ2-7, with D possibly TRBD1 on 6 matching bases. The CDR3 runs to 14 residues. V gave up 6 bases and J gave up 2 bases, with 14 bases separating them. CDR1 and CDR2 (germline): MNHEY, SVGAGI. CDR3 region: CASRDDRTPYEQYF. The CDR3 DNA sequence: TGTGCCAGCAGGGATGACAGGACCCCCTACGAGCAGTACTTC.

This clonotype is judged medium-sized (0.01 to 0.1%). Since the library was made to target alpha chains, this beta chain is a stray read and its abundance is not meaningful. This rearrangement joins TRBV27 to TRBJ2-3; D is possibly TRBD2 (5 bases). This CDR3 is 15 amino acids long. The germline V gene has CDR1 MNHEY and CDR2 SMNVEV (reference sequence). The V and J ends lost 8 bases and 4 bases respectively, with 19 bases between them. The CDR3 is CASVVRAGTADTQYF. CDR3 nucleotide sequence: TGTGCCAGCGTTGTTAGGGCGGGTACCGCAGATACGCAGTATTTT.

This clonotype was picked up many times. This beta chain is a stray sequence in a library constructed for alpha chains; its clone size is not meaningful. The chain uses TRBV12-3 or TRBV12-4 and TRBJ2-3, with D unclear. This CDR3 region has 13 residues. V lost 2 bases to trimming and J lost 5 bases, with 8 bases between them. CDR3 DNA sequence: TGTGCCAGCAGTTTAACTACTAAAGATACGCAGTATTTT. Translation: CASSLTTKDTQYF.

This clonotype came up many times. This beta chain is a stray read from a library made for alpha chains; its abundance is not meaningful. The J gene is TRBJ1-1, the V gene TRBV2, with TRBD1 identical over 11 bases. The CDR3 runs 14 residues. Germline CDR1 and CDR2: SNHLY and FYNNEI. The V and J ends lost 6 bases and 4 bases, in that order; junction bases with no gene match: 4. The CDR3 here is CASRDRGPGTEAFF. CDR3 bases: TGTGCCAGCAGGGACAGGGGGCCGGGCACTGAAGCTTTCTTT.

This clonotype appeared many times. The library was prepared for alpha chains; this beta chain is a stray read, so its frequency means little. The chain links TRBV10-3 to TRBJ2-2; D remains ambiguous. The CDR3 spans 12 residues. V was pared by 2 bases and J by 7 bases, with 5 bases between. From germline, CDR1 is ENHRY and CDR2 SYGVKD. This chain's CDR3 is CAISERVGELFF. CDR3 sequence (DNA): TGTGCCATCAGTGAGAGGGTCGGGGAGCTGTTTTTT.

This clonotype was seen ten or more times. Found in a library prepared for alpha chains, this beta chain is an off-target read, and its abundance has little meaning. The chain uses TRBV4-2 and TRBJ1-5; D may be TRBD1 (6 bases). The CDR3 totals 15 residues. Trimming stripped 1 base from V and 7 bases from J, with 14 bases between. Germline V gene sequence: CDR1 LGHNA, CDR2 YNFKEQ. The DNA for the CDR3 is TGTGCCAGCAGCCAAGTTTGGGGGCAGGGGCAGCCCCAGCATTTT. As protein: CASSQVWGQGQPQHF.

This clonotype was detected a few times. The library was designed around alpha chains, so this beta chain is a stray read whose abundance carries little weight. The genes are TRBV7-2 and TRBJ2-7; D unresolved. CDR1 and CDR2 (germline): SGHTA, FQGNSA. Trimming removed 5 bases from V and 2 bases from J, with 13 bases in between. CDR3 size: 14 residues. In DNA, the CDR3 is TGTGCCAGCAGCCCTACTCACGGCCCCTACGAGCAGTACTTC. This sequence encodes CASSPTHGPYEQYF.

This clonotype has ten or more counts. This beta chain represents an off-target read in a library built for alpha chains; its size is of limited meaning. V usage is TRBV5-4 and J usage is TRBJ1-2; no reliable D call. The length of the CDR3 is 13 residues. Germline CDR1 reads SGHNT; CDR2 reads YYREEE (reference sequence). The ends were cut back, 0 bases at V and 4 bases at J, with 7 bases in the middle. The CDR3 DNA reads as TGTGCCAGCAGCTTGGACCAGTTCTATGGCTACACCTTC. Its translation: CASSLDQFYGYTF.

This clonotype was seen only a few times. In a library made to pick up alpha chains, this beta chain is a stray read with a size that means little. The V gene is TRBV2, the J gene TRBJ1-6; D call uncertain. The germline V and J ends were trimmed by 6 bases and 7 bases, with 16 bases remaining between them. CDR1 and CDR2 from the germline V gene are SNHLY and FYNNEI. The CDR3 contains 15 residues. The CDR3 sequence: CASRKPDGLNSPLHF. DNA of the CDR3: TGTGCCAGCAGGAAACCGGACGGGTTAAATTCACCCCTCCACTTT.